This T cell receptor (beta chain) was sequenced during a study of blood T cell repertoires in COVID-19. At the level of the study: Sites across the United States, Italy and Spain contributed samples from acute and convalescent COVID-19. PBMCs, B-cell-depleted T cells, or T cells provided the cDNA or gDNA that made up the material.

Clones were sequenced by immunoSEQ multiplex PCR, and TCRdb holds only the in-frame ones, with some missing. The sample includes under 350,000 clones, about 80% seen only once; the top ten take around 10%. This clone occurred a few times. This CDR3 has 13 amino acids. Per germline, CDR1 MNHEY and CDR2 SMNVEV (reference sequence). V shed 2 bases and J shed 4 bases, with 6 bases lying between them. The chain couples TRBV27 to TRBJ1-3, with a possible D match to TRBD1 (5 bases). Sequencing was done on a sample of peripheral blood. The clonotype comes from a woman aged 50 to 60 who had recovered from COVID-19. The CDR3 nucleotides read TGTGCCAGCAGTTTAAACAGGGGAAACACCATATATTTT. As protein: CASSLNRGNTIYF.